The clone carrying this T cell receptor beta chain came up a few times. This entry belongs to a study of blood T cell repertoires in COVID-19. Turning to the study itself: Samples of COVID-19 (acute and convalescent) were obtained from the United States, Italy and Spain.

Study processing details: For nucleated cells, counts were estimated from reference gene primer amplification. This table comes from immunoSEQ multiplex PCR, and its TCRdb copy is limited to in-frame clones, with some not included. V, J and clone size were drawn from that table, and D and trimming were deduced from the DNA. The repertoire holds under 350,000 clones, with 80% to 90% as singletons. The germline V gene has CDR1 MNHNY and CDR2 SVGAGI (reference sequence). The CDR3 totals 12 residues. Trimming left V 6 bases short and J 6 bases short, with 11 bases between. What was sequenced was PBMCs or T cells enriched from blood (not recorded which). The clonotype comes from a woman in her thirties or forties with acute COVID-19. The V and J genes are TRBV6-6 and TRBJ1-1, with D uncertain. For the CDR3, the DNA is TGTGCCAGCAGCTTCACGCAGTCTGAAGCTTTCTTT. Translated, it gives CASSFTQSEAFF.